This T cell receptor beta chain was captured in a study of cytomegalovirus exposure and HLA in healthy donors (dated by TCRdb to 2016 to 2017). Context from the whole study: In an earlier analysis of 587 of the donors, under 300 Gb of sequence data and about 110 million unique TCR beta sequences from roughly 190 million T cells were reported. Roughly 300 gigabases of sequencing data and around 85 million unique TCR sequences made up an early release that covered nearly 650 HLA-typed donors. Of the 300 to 450 genotyped donors, around 81% fell in the genetic ancestry cluster associated with self-reported Caucasian donors. The aim of the study was to test whether cataloging public T cell receptors could identify signatures of past pathogen exposure. The study profiled the T cell repertoires of approximately 700 subjects by immunosequencing and related them to cytomegalovirus serostatus. A separate validation cohort of roughly 110 different subjects was used in addition to the 666-subject first cohort. To predict cytomegalovirus infection status, the study combined high-throughput TCR immunosequencing, statistical association of individual TCRs with disease status, and machine learning. A later analysis re-analyzed previously published TCR beta repertoires from approximately 700 donors and added high-resolution HLA genotyping to study TCR occurrence patterns. The later analysis used no new phenotypic data to find candidate immune exposures, relying instead on TCR beta sequences and their occurrence across donors. To decide whether each TCR beta V gene segment behaved as functional or pseudogenic, an earlier analysis of some 600 of the donors relied on high-throughput TCR beta sequencing. Donor age, sex, ethnicity and CMV serostatus were compiled together with the repertoire data. In a later genetic analysis, genome-wide SNP genotypes for 398 of the 666 donors were used, and that subset was treated as a discovery cohort. All discovery cohort repertoires had been generated on a single sequencing platform. HLA typing included class I and class II loci at four-digit resolution. The number of typed donors differed by locus: about 629-630 for A, B, C, DRB1 and DQB1; approximately 530 for DQA1; roughly 600 for DPA1; and roughly 450 for DPB1. About five DR-DQ haplotypes were handled as single units for association and clustering because linkage in the cohort was strong. Among around 400 genotyped donors of the cohort, an average of roughly 230,000 unique TCR beta nucleotide sequences was sequenced per donor, of which about 20% were non-productive.

The germline V gene sets CDR1 to MDHEN and CDR2 to SYDVKM. At the junction V is shortened by 8 bases and J by 1 base, with 11 bases in between. Its CDR3 holds 14 amino acids, cysteine through phenylalanine. Of all the DNA, just the CDR3 is kept, 42 bases in frame from base 1. On this clone: Its antigen specificity is not known. Base qualities were left out, and no much larger clone turns up one base away.

The cohort was made up of roughly 670 healthy bone marrow donors. All cohort members were sampled while nominally healthy, although unrecorded immune exposures were likely present. The donor tested CMV seronegative, placing the donor among the 350 to 400 seronegative members of the cohort. Each donor provided a peripheral blood sample, and peripheral blood mononuclear cells were used for TCR beta sequencing. The Qiagen DNeasy Blood Extraction Kit was used to extract genomic DNA from the blood cell samples. The receptor library was made with the immunoSEQ multiplex PCR assay. For the multiplex PCR, a mixture combining 60 forward primers for TCR Vbeta segments and 13 reverse primers for TCR Jbeta segments was used. Amplification of the CDR3 region of rearranged TCR beta genes was performed with a multiplex PCR assay on genomic DNA. The amplified TCR beta libraries were sequenced on the Illumina HiSeq System as 87-base-pair reads. As for the authors' bioinformatics: A later analysis counted about 80 million unique TCR beta chains across the 600 to 850 repertoires, and 10 million to 11 million of these chains were shared by at least two donors. A nearest-neighbor algorithm error-corrected the raw reads and collapsed the reads into unique sequences, merging closely related sequences to remove PCR and sequencing errors. To assign V, D and J gene segments, CDR3 sequences were aligned to IMGT reference sequences. For a sequence to be retained, a match of at least six nucleotides was required to both a V gene segment and a J gene segment. Rearrangements were classified as productive when the CDR3 lacked stop codons and remained in frame with V and J, and all other rearrangements were classified as non-productive. CDR3 was defined according to IMGT convention as the region running from the second conserved V-encoded cysteine to the conserved J-encoded phenylalanine. The earlier analysis of approximately 590 of the donors excluded any sequence lacking an unambiguous match to a single V gene segment. In an earlier analysis of several hundred of the donors, V segments were called functional above 56.7% productive rearrangements and were called segregating when the between-donor standard deviation exceeded 5%. A statistical classification framework was built to diagnose cytomegalovirus status from the catalog of TCR beta chain sequences. V and J gene assignment, in a later analysis, came from comparing TCR nucleotide sequences with IMGT/GENE-DB human TR gene sequences. A later analysis assigned CDR3 sequences and most-parsimonious VDJ recombination scenarios with the TCRdist pipeline. In a later analysis, every TCR beta chain was defined by the combination of its CDR3 amino acid sequence and its V-gene family, and reads without a unique V-gene family were dropped. As a way to deal with suspected cross-contamination and a sequencing artifact, a later analysis dropped under 600 nucleotide sequences that were highly shared and had low generation probability. In a later analysis, a clonal expansion index for each public chain was calculated from normalized within-repertoire ranks of inferred template counts. Generation probabilities in a later analysis came from a VDJ recombination model fitted to out-of-frame rearrangements, and those results were checked against IGoR. A later analysis scored TCR-TCR, TCR-HLA and TCR-CMV co-occurrence with hypergeometric tests, applying a repertoire-size bias correction to TCR pairs. A later analysis estimated false discovery rates by permuting HLA or CMV assignments 20 times. In a later analysis, co-occurring TCRs were grouped using DBSCAN, with TCRdist sequence similarity added in when clustering inside HLA-allele-positive subsets. Co-occurrence clustering excluded repertoires with fewer than 30,000 or more than 120,000 public chains, plus five with anomalous nucleotide sharing. This is the immuneACCESS table as TCRdb keeps it, with only in-frame sequences that have V and J called. A part of the clones is gone; compared with another copy, unresolved V genes explain less than half, and the rest is unexplained. That table gives V, J and clone size, and the DNA gave D and trimming. This sample lists around 99,000 clones; 81% were detected once. The top ten clonotypes cover over 2% of the sample.

Results and caveats for the whole study, not just this receptor: Presence/absence analyses assumed roughly uniform sequencing depth across donors, an assumption that may not hold. Compared with equally common non-associated chains, HLA-associated TCR beta chains in a later analysis were more clonally expanded and had lower generation probabilities. A later analysis reported that several top co-occurrence clusters appeared linked to parvovirus B19, influenza, CMV and Epstein-Barr virus. Most CMV-associated TCR beta chains appeared to be HLA-restricted in a later analysis, and the HLA associations seemed to be driven largely by CMV exposure. Compared with the roughly 700-donor mean, donors in an Asian-associated ancestry cluster had fewer N-insertions in productive TCRs, according to a later genetic analysis. Assigning TCR associations to individual alleles was difficult when HLA alleles, especially DR and DQ, strongly co-occurred. The study listed 164 TCR beta chains as associated with cytomegalovirus. Correlated functional status among segregating V segments might reflect linkage disequilibrium, but an unknown experimental factor could not be ruled out. In a later analysis, TCR association rates were found to vary across HLA loci, with the most associated TCRs seen for DRB1 alleles and the fewest for HLA-C alleles. Broadly in line with IMGT annotations, most TCR beta V segments showed up in productive rearrangements about 90% or about 30% of the time in an earlier analysis of a few hundred of the donors. Because counts were too low, 15 or so rarely observed V segments, including chromosome 9 orphons, were excluded from the earlier analysis of several hundred of the donors. CMV serostatus was the only immune exposure information available for the cohort. In this cohort, only TCR beta chains were sequenced, and detectable features were limited by the absence of alpha or paired-chain data. In a later analysis, 15,000 to 20,000 TCR beta sequences were associated with specific HLA alleles at a false discovery rate of 0.05. A later genetic analysis associated a missense DCLRE1C variant with V-gene and J-gene trimming of TCR beta chains, and an independent cohort replicated the association. The sequencing pipeline was judged likely to have produced a cluster of highly shared sequence variants as a technical artifact. The authors suggested that the approach could potentially be extended to other disease states and immunological phenotypes. Some IMGT-functional V segments, including TRBV6-2 and TRBV6-3, could not be distinguished by the 87-base-pair reads and were therefore excluded. Because some donors lacked HLA typing at each locus, the association tests relied only on the typed subset. A few of the identified cytomegalovirus-associated TCR beta chains were confirmed in vitro to be specific for cytomegalovirus antigens. A further reported finding was that TCR beta sequences accurately predicted the HLA-A and HLA-B alleles for most subjects in the first cohort. In both the original and validation cohorts, the classifier was reported to diagnose cytomegalovirus status with high specificity and sensitivity. Most TCR sequences were seen in very few donors, while some public TCRs were found in many individuals.

The rearrangement joined TRBV28 to TRBJ2-2; matching of 6 bases hints at TRBD1 as the D gene. Sequenced input: PBMCs. This TCR came from a woman in her twenties or thirties in good health and CMV-seronegative. The CDR3 protein: CASLGQMNTGELFF. The nucleotide sequence reads TGTGCCAGCCTAGGACAGATGAACACCGGGGAGCTGTTTTTT.